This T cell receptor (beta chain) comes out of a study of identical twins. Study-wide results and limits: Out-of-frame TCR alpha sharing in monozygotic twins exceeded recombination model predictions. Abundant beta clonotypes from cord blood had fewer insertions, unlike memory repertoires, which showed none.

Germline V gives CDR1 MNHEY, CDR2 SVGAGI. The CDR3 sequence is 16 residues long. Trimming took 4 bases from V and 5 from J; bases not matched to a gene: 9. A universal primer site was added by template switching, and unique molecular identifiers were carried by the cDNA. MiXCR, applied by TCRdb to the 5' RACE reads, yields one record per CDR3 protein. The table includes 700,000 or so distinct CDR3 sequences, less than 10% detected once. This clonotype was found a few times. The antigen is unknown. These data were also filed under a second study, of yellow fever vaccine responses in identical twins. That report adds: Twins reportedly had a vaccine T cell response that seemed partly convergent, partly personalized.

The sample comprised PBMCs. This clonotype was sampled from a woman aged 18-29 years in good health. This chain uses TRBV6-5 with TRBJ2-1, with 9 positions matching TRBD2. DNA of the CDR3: TGTGCCAGCAGTTCCAATAGCGGGAGATACAACAATGAGCAGTTCTTC. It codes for CASSSNSGRYNNEQFF.